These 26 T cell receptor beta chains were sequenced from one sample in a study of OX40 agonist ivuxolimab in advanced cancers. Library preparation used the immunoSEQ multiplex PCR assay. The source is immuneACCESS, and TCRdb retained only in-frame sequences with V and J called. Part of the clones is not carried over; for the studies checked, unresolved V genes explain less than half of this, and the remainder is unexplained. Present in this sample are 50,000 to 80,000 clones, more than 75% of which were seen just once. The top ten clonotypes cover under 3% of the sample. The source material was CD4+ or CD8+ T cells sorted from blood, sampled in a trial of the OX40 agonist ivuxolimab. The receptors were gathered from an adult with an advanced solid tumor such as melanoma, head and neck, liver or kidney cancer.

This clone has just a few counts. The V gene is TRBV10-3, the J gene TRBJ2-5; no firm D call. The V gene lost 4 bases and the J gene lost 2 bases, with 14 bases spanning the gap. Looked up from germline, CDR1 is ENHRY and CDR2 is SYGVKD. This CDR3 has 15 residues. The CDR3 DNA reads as TGTGCCATCAGTGCCTTAAGGACGGCTCAAGAGACCCAGTACTTC. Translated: CAISALRTAQETQYF.

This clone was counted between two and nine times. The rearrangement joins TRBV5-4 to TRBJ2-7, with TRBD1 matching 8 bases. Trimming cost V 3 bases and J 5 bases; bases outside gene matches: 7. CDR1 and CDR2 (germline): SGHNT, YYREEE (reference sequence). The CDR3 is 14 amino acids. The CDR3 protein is CASSSTGATHEQYF. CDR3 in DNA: TGTGCCAGCAGCTCGACAGGGGCCACCCACGAGCAGTACTTC.

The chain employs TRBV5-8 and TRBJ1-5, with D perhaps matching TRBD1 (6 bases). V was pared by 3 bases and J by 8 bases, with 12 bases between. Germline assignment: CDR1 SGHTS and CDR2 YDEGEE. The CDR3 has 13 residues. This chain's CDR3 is CASSWTAREPQHF. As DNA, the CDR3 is TGTGCCAGCAGCTGGACAGCTCGAGAGCCCCAGCATTTT. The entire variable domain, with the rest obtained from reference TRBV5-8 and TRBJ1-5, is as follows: EAGVTQSPTHLIKTRGQQATLRCSPISGHTSVYWYQQALGLGLQFLLWYDEGEERNRGNFPPRFSGRQFPNYSSELNVNALELEDSALYLCASSWTAREPQHFGDGTRLSIL.

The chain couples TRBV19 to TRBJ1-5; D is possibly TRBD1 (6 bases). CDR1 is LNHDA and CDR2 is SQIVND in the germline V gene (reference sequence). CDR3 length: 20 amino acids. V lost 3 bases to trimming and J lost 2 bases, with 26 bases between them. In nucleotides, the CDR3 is TGTGCCAGTAGTATCTGGTACTCTTCAGCAGGGGCCGGGGGCAATCAGCCCCAGCATTTT. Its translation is CASSIWYSSAGAGGNQPQHF.

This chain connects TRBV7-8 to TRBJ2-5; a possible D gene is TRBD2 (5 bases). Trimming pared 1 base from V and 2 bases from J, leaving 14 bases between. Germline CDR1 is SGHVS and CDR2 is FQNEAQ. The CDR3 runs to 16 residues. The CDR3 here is CASSLGLLVNQETQYF. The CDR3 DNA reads TGTGCCAGCAGCTTAGGTTTACTAGTTAATCAAGAGACCCAGTACTTC.

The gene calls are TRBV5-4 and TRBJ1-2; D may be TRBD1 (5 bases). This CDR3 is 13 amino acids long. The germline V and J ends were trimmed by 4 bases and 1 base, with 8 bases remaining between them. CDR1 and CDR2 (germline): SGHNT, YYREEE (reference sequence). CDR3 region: CASSPGGNYGYTF. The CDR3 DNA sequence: TGTGCCAGCAGCCCGGGGGGTAACTATGGCTACACCTTC.

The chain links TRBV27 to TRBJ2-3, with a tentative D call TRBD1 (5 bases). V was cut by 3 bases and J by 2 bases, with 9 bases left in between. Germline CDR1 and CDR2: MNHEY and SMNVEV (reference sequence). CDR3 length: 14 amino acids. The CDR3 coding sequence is TGTGCCAGCAGTTTGAGACAGCTCACAGATACGCAGTATTTT. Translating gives CASSLRQLTDTQYF.

Written as DNA, the CDR3 is TGTGCCAGCAGCCAAGTACAGTTCACTGAAGCTTTCTTT. Amino acids: CASSQVQFTEAFF. The V gene is TRBV14, the J gene TRBJ1-1; no firm D call. The V gene's germline CDR1 is SGHDN and CDR2 FVKESK. Trimming took 1 base from V and 4 from J, leaving 7 bases between them. CDR3 size: 13 residues.

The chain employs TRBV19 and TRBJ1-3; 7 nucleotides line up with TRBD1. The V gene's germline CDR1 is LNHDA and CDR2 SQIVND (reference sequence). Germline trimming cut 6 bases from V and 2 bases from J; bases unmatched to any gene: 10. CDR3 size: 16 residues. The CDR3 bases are TGTGCCAGTAGCCGAGGACAGGCGGGGCCTGGAAACACCATATATTTT. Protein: CASSRGQAGPGNTIYF. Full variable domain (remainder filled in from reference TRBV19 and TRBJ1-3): DGGITQSPKYLFRKEGQNVTLSCEQNLNHDAMYWYRQDPGQGLRLIYYSQIVNDFQKGDIAEGYSVSREKKESFPLTVTSAQKNPTAFYLCASSRGQAGPGNTIYFGEGSWLTVV.

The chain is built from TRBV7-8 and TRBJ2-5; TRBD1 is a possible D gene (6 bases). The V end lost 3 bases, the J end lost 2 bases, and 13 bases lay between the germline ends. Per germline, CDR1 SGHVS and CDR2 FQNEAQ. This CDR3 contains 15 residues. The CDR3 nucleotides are TGTGCCAGCAGCTTCACAGGGCTACTTCAAGAGACCCAGTACTTC. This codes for CASSFTGLLQETQYF.

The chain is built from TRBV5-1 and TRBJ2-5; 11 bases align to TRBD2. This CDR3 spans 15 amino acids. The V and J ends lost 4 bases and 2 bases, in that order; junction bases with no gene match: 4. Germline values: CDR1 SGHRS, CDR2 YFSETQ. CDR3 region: CASSLRTSGQETQYF. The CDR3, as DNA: TGCGCCAGCAGCCTCAGGACTAGCGGGCAAGAGACCCAGTACTTC.

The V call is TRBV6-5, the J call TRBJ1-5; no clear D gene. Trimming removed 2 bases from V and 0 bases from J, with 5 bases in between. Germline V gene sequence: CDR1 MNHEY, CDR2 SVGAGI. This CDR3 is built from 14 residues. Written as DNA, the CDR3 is TGTGCCAGCAGTTACGACGCTAGCAATCAGCCCCAGCATTTT. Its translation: CASSYDASNQPQHF.

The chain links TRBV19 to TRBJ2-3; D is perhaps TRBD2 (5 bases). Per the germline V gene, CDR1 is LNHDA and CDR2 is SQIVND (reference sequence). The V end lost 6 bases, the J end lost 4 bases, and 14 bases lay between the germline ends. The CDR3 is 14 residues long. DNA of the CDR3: TGTGCCAGTAGGGCCCGGGGTCGGGCAGATACGCAGTATTTT. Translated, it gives CASRARGRADTQYF.

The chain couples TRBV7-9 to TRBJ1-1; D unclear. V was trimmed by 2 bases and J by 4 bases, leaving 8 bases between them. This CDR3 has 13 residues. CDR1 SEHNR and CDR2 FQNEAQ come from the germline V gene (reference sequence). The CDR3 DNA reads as TGTGCCAGCAGCTTAAAGGGTATCACTGAAGCTTTCTTT. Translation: CASSLKGITEAFF.

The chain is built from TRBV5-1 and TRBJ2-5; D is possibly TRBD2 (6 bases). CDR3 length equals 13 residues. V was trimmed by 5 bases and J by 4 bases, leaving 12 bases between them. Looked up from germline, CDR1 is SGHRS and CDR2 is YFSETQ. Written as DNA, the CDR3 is TGCGCCAGCAGACTAGCCCAGAGAGAGACCCAGTACTTC. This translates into CASRLAQRETQYF.

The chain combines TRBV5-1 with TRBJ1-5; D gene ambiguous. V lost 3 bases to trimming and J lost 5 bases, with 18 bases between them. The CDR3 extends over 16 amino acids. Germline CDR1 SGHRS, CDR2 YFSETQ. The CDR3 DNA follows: TGCGCCAGCAGCTCTGGAGCCGCGTCGGGTTATCAGCCCCAGCATTTT. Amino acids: CASSSGAASGYQPQHF.

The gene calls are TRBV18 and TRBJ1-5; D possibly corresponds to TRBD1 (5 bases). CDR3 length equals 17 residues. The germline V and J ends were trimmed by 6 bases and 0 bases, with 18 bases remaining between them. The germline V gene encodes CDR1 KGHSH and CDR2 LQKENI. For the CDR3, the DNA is TGTGCCAGCTCCGTGCTCCCTTCGGGGGATAGCAATCAGCCCCAGCATTTT. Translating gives CASSVLPSGDSNQPQHF.

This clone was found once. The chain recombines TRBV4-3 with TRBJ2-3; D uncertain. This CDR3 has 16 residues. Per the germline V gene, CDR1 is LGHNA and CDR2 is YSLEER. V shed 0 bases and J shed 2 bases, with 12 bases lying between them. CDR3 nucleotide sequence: TGCGCCAGCAGCCAAGATTCGACCCTTAACACAGATACGCAGTATTTT. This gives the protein CASSQDSTLNTDTQYF.

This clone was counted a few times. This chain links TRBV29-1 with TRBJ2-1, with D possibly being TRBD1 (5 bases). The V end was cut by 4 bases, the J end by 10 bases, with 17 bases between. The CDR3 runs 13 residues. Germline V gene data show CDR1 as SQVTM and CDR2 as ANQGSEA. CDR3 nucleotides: TGCAGCGTTGGCAACGCTCAGGGTTCCGAGCAGTTCTTC. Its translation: CSVGNAQGSEQFF.

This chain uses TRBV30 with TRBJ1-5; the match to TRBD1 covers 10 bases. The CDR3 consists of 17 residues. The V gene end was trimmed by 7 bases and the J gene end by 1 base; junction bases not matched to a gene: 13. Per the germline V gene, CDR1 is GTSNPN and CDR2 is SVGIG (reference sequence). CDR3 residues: CAFQTGTGDASNQPQHF. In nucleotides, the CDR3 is TGTGCCTTTCAAACTGGGACAGGGGATGCGAGCAATCAGCCCCAGCATTTT.

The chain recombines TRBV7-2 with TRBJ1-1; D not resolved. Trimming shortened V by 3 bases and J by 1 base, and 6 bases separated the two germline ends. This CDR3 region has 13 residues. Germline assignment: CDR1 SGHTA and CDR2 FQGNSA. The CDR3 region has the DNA TGTGCCAGCAGCTTGAACAGGAACACTGAAGCTTTCTTT. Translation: CASSLNRNTEAFF. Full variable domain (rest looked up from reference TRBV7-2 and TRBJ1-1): GAGVSQSPSNKVTEKGKDVELRCDPISGHTALYWYRQSLGQGLEFLIYFQGNSAPDKSGLPSDRFSAERTGGSVSTLTIQRTQQEDSAVYLCASSLNRNTEAFFGQGTRLTVV.

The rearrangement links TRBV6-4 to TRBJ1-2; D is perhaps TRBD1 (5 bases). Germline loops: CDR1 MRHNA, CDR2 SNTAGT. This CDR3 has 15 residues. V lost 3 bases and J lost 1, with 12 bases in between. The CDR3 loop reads CASSEEGHLNYGYTF. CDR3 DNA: TGTGCCAGCAGTGAAGAGGGGCACCTTAACTATGGCTACACCTTC.

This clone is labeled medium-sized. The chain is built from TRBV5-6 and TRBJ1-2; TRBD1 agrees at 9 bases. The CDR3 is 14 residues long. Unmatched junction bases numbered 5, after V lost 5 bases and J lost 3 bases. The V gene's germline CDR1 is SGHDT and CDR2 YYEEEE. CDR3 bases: TGTGCCAGCAGGAAGACAGGGGGTGACTATGGCTACACCTTC. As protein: CASRKTGGDYGYTF.

The CDR3 DNA reads as TGCGCCAGCAGCATACAGGGGGGAGTCACCGGGGAGCTGTTTTTT. Amino acid sequence: CASSIQGGVTGELFF. The chain joins TRBV5-1 to TRBJ2-2, with 8 bases matching TRBD1. J was trimmed by 4 bases and V by 4 bases; bases with no gene match: 6. Germline values: CDR1 SGHRS, CDR2 YFSETQ. CDR3 length: 15 amino acids.

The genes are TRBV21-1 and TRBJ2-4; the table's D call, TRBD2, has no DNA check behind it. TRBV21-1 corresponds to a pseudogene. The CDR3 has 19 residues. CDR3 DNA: TGTGCCAGCAGCAAAAGTGGGGAGGGTCGGATTGGCGCCAAAAACATTCAGTACTTC. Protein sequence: CASSKSGEGRIGAKNIQYF.

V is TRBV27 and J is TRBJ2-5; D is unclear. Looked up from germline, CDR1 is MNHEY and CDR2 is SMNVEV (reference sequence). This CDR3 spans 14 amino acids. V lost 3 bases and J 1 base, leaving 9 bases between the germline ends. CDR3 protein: CASSLAGIQETQYF. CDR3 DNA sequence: TGTGCCAGCAGTTTGGCCGGAATCCAAGAGACCCAGTACTTC.